This TCR beta chain was sequenced during a study of T cell clonotyping in hematopoietic cell transplantation. Whole-study results and caveats: After transplant, recipient diversity fell while pathologically expanded clonotypes grew through day 180. Few recipient clonotypes overlapped donors; over 95% were de novo at given depth.

About this clone: The target antigen is unknown.

Only in-frame clones appear in the TCRdb table, and some are missing; sequencing was by immunoSEQ multiplex PCR. The sample consists of roughly 7,000 clones, about 91% of them appearing once. This TCR came from a female patient aged 50-60 years who had an allogeneic stem cell transplant from an unrelated donor, so the T cells may come from the graft donor. Some clones in this sample may be carry-over from other donors' samples. This specimen was PBMCs, taken 30 days after allogeneic stem cell transplant.

CDR3 coding DNA: TGTGCCAGCAGCTTAGGCCTGGGGGGGAGGAGGTACAATGAGCAGTTCTTC. It is translated as CASSLGLGGRRYNEQFF. J is TRBJ2-1 and V is TRBV13; TRBD2 agrees at 7 bases. Germline CDR1 PRHDT, CDR2 FYEKMQ (reference sequence). The J segment lost 4 bases and the V segment lost 0 bases, leaving 9 bases of the junction unmatched. The CDR3 consists of 17 residues.